Each of the 8 T cell receptor beta chains below was sequenced from the same sample in a study of beta chain features in type 1 diabetes (dated by TCRdb to the late 2010s). Broad study findings and their caveats: Type 1 diabetes patients showed a moderate but significant shortening of TCRB CDR3 length in all four CD4+ subsets.

The method was the immunoSEQ multiplex PCR assay. The entire amount of isolated RNA was reverse transcribed using the High Capacity cDNA Reverse Transcription Kit, so the sequenced TCRB transcripts were expressed ones. In its TCRdb copy, this immuneACCESS table keeps in-frame sequences only and misses some clones. Where compared with another copy, unresolved V genes explain less than half of these, and the others have no known cause. This sample holds around 260,000 clones; about 23% were observed only once. The ten largest clones capture about 0.011% of the sample. Their antigens remain unidentified. Material for sequencing was naive CD4+ T cells from blood. The meaning of the sample's cell subset or site label: true naive CD4+ T cells. Receptors were obtained from a woman under 40 with type 1 diabetes.

The chain carries TRBV28 and TRBJ1-2; D unclear. Trimming shortened V by 3 bases and J by 0 bases, and 5 bases separated the two germline ends. This CDR3 spans 13 amino acids. From germline, CDR1 is MDHEN and CDR2 SYDVKM. The CDR3 here is CASSFDSNYGYTF. The CDR3 coding sequence is TGTGCCAGCAGTTTTGACTCTAACTATGGCTACACCTTC.

Only a few counts were recorded for this clone. V gene TRBV6-5 combines with J gene TRBJ2-1; 8 bases are shared with TRBD1. Germline-derived CDR1 and CDR2 are MNHEY and SVGAGI. V lost 5 bases to trimming and J lost 6 bases; unmatched junction nucleotides: 6. This CDR3 spans 14 amino acids. The CDR3 sequence is CASSGQGRGNEQFF. In DNA, the CDR3 is TGTGCCAGCAGTGGACAGGGCAGGGGCAATGAGCAGTTCTTC.

This clone showed up just a few times. The chain uses TRBV18 and TRBJ2-1; 10 bases map to TRBD1. CDR1 and CDR2 (germline): KGHSH, LQKENI. The trim removed 2 bases at V and 5 bases at J, leaving 9 bases unmatched. The CDR3 consists of 17 residues. CDR3 nucleotides: TGTGCCAGCTCACCATTTGAGGGGACAGGGGTCGACAATGAGCAGTTCTTC. It yields the protein CASSPFEGTGVDNEQFF.

This chain connects TRBV2 to TRBJ1-1, with D hard to call. Trimming stripped 4 bases from V and 0 bases from J, with 9 bases between. Per the germline V gene, CDR1 is SNHLY and CDR2 is FYNNEI. The CDR3 runs to 14 residues. CDR3 sequence: CASSGQQMNTEAFF. CDR3 in DNA: TGTGCCAGCAGTGGACAACAGATGAACACTGAAGCTTTCTTT. Variable domain in full (rest from reference TRBV2 and TRBJ1-1): EPEVTQTPSHQVTQMGQEVILRCVPISNHLYFYWYRQILGQKVEFLVSFYNNEISEKSEIFDDQFSVERPDGSNFTLKIRSTKLEDSAMYFCASSGQQMNTEAFFGQGTRLTVV.

Only a few counts were recorded for this clone. The V call is TRBV19, the J call TRBJ1-2; possible D gene TRBD1, 5 bases. CDR3 length: 16 residues. V shed 6 bases and J shed 2 bases, with 19 bases lying between them. CDR1 is LNHDA, CDR2 SQIVND, per germline (reference sequence). Here the CDR3 reads CASSLNGGGTNYGYTF. CDR3 bases: TGTGCCAGTAGCCTGAATGGGGGGGGAACGAACTATGGCTACACCTTC.

There are a few counts of this clone. V gene TRBV6-6 combines with J gene TRBJ1-1; unclear D gene. This CDR3 comprises 13 residues. In germline, CDR1 is MNHNY, CDR2 SVGAGI (reference sequence). Trimming pared 7 bases from V and 2 bases from J, leaving 11 bases between. CDR3 in amino acids: CASKNRLNTEAFF. The CDR3 DNA sequence: TGTGCCAGCAAAAACAGATTAAACACTGAAGCTTTCTTT.

The rearrangement uses TRBV6-6 and TRBJ2-1, with TRBD2 matching 14 bases. CDR1 and CDR2 (germline): MNHNY, SVGAGI (reference sequence). This CDR3 has 16 amino acids. V shed 4 bases, J shed 7 bases, and the junction held 6 bases outside the gene matches. The DNA for the CDR3 is TGTGCCAGCAGTTCGCATGGACTAGCGGGGGGAAATGAGCAGTTCTTC. As protein: CASSSHGLAGGNEQFF.

This clone was detected a few times. The rearrangement uses TRBV4-2 and TRBJ2-7, with D possibly being TRBD2 (6 bases). With 0 bases removed from V and 7 bases from J, the gap between germline ends came to 19 bases. This CDR3 is 16 amino acids long. The germline CDR1 and CDR2 sequences are LGHNA and YNFKEQ. The CDR3 sequence is CASSQDYIGSYGEQYF. The CDR3 coding sequence is TGTGCCAGCAGCCAAGATTACATCGGGAGTTATGGGGAGCAGTACTTC.